This T cell receptor beta chain was sequenced in a study of post-analysis software for immune sequencing data. Included in the TCR beta cDNA libraries were unique molecular identifiers. A single record per CDR3 protein comes from TCRdb applying MiXCR to the PCR reads. The sample includes about 460,000 distinct CDR3 sequences, around 40% seen only once; the top ten take roughly 12%. Study-level results: Controls showed lower frequencies than patients for several TRBV segments, and TRBV5-6, TRBV5-1 and TRBV20-1 were among these. Among multiple sclerosis patients, normalized Chao1 diversity was significantly below that of controls.

Notes on this clonotype: What it recognizes is unknown.

This CDR3 contains 15 residues. CDR1 and CDR2 from the germline V gene are MNHEY and SVGAGI. Trimming cost V 6 bases and J 6 bases, with 17 bases left between them. The chain couples TRBV6-5 to TRBJ1-4; D is possibly TRBD1 (5 bases). The source is a girl between 5 and 17 years old with multiple sclerosis. Sequencing was carried out using blood. The CDR3 bases are TGTGCCAGCAGCCCTCGGGGGAAGGCTGATGAAAAACTGTTTTTT. It specifies CASSPRGKADEKLFF.